The entry below describes one T cell receptor beta chain. The sample is drawn from a study of blood T cell repertoires in COVID-19. Generated by immunoSEQ multiplex PCR, the TCRdb table keeps only in-frame clones and is missing some. The table includes a few hundred thousand clones, 92% detected once. Germline V gene lookup returns CDR1 MNHEY and CDR2 SMNVEV (reference sequence). The V and J ends lost 7 bases and 2 bases, in that order; junction bases with no gene match: 11. The CDR3 sequence is 16 residues long. Assignments of participants to cohorts depended upon their own reported clinical history. All recovered Cohort 3 donors got two negative PCRs, got clearance, or saw symptom resolution.

Sequencing was performed on PBMCs or T cells enriched from blood (not recorded which). The clonotype was recovered from a woman in her 30s who had recovered from COVID-19. The chain is built from TRBV27 and TRBJ1-5, with 7 bases lining up with TRBD1. The CDR3 spells CASNSRGGRGNQPQHF. In DNA form, the CDR3 reads TGTGCCAGCAATTCAAGAGGGGGCAGGGGCAATCAGCCCCAGCATTTT.